The present T cell receptor beta chain was sequenced within a study of T cell responses to AZD1222 COVID-19 vaccine. Study results and limitations: White British ancestry dominated among donors, who included more females, and clonal diversity was possibly underestimated.

Trimming cost V 1 base and J 3 bases; bases outside gene matches: 10. Germline V gene sequence: CDR1 LNHDA, CDR2 SQIVND (reference sequence). This CDR3 spans 17 amino acids. Concerning this clone: The antigen is undetermined.

The assay was immunoSEQ multiplex PCR, and TCRdb's table has in-frame clones only and misses some. The sample comprises about 180,000 clones, around 89% of which are singletons, and around 6.9% rests with the top ten. The chain carries TRBV19 and TRBJ2-7; 9 positions match TRBD1. The TCR was taken from an adult in good health. Here the sequenced sample was peripheral blood, taken on day 0 of AZD1222 vaccination. CDR3 DNA: TGTGCCAGTAGTATAGCAAAATCCCGGACAGGGGTCTACGAGCAGTACTTC. Its translation: CASSIAKSRTGVYEQYF.